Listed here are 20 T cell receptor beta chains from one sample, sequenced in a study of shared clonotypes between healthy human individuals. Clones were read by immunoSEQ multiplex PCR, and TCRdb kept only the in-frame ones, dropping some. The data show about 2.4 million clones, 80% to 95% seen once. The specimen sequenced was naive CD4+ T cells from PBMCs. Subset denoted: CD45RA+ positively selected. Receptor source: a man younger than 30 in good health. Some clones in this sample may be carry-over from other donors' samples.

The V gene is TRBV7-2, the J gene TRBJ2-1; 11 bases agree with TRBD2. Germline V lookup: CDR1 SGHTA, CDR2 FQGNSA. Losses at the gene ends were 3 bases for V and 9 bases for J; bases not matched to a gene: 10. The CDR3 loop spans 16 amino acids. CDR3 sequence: CASSLHLLAGAGEQFF. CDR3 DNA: TGTGCCAGCAGCTTGCATCTACTAGCGGGAGCGGGTGAGCAGTTCTTC. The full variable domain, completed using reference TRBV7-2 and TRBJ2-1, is GAGVSQSPSNKVTEKGKDVELRCDPISGHTALYWYRQSLGQGLEFLIYFQGNSAPDKSGLPSDRFSAERTGGSVSTLTIQRTQQEDSAVYLCASSLHLLAGAGEQFFGPGTRLTVL.

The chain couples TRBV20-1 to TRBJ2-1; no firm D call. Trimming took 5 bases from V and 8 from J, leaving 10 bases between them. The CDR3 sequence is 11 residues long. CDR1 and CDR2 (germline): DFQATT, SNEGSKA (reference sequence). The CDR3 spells CSAAPRDEQFF. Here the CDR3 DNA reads TGCAGTGCTGCCCCTAGGGATGAGCAGTTCTTC.

This CDR3 reads CASSKWDYNTGELFF. The CDR3 DNA reads as TGTGCCAGCAGCAAATGGGACTACAACACCGGGGAGCTGTTTTTT. The V gene is TRBV9, the J gene TRBJ2-2; 7 bases are a match to TRBD2. J was trimmed by 2 bases and V by 4 bases; bases with no gene match: 5. In germline, CDR1 is SGDLS, CDR2 YYNGEE. The CDR3 extends over 15 amino acids.

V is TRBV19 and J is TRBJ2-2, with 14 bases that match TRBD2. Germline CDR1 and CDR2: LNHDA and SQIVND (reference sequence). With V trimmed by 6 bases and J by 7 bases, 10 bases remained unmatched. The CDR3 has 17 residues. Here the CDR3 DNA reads TGTGCCAGTAGCCGACGGACTAGCGGGAGGCCGGGCGGGGAGCTGTTTTTT. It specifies CASSRRTSGRPGGELFF.

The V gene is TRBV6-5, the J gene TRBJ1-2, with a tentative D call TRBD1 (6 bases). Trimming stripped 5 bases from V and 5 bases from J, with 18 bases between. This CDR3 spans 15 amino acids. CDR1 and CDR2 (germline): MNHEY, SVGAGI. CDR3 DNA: TGTGCCAGCAGTCCTACAGGGTTGGCAGGGTATGGCTACACCTTC. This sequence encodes CASSPTGLAGYGYTF.

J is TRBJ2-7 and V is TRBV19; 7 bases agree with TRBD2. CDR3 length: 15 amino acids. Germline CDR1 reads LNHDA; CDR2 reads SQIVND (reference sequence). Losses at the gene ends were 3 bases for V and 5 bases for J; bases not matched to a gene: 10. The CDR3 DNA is TGTGCCAGTAGTATCGTTATGGGACTACGGAACGAGCAGTACTTC. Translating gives CASSIVMGLRNEQYF.

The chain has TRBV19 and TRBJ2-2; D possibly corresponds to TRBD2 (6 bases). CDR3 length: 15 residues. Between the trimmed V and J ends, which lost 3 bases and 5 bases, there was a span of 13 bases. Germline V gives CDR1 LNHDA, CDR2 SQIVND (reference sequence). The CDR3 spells CASSIVAGRTGELFF. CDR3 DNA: TGTGCCAGTAGTATTGTGGCAGGGAGGACCGGGGAGCTGTTTTTT.

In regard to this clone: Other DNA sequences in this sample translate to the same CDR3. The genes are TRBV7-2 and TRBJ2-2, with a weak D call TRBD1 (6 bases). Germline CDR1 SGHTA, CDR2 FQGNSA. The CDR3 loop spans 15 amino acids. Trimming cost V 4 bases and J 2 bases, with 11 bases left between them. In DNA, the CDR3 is TGTGCCAGCAGCTCAAGGGGGACCAACACCGGGGAGCTGTTTTTT. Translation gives CASSSRGTNTGELFF. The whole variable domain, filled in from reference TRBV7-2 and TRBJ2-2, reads GAGVSQSPSNKVTEKGKDVELRCDPISGHTALYWYRQSLGQGLEFLIYFQGNSAPDKSGLPSDRFSAERTGGSVSTLTIQRTQQEDSAVYLCASSSRGTNTGELFFGEGSRLTVL.

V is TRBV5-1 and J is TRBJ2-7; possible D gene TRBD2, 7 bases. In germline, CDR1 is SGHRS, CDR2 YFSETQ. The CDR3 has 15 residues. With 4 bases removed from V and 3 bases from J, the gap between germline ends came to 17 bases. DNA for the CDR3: TGCGCCAGCAGCCAGACGACAGGACTAGTCTACGAGCAGTACTTC. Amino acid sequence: CASSQTTGLVYEQYF.

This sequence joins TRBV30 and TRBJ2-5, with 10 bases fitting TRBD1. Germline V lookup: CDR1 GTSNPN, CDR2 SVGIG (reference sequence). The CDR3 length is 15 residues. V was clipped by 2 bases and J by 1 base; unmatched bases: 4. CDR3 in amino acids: CAWSQGQGIQETQYF. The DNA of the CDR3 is TGTGCCTGGAGTCAGGGACAGGGGATCCAAGAGACCCAGTACTTC.

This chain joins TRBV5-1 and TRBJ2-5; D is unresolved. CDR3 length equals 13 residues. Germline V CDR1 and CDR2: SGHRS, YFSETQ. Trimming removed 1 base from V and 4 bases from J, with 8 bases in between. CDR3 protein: CASSLTITETQYF. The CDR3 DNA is TGCGCCAGCAGCTTGACTATAACAGAGACCCAGTACTTC. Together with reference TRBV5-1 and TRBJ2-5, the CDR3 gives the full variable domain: KAGVTQTPRYLIKTRGQQVTLSCSPISGHRSVSWYQQTPGQGLQFLFEYFSETQRNKGNFPGRFSGRQFSNSRSEMNVSTLELGDSALYLCASSLTITETQYFGPGTRLLVL.

CDR3 coding DNA: TGTGCCAGAAGCTTTATCCCCTTAGGGACCCAGCATTTT. Amino acids: CARSFIPLGTQHF. The V call is TRBV5-3, the J call TRBJ1-5; D unresolved. TRBV5-3 is labeled an ORF, and its function is uncertain. Trimming removed 2 bases at V and 11 bases at J, with 14 bases between. The CDR3 is made up of 13 amino acids.

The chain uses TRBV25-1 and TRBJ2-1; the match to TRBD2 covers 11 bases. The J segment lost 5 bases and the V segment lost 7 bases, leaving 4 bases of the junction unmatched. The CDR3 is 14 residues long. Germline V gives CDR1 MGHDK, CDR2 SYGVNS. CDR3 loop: CASTLAGGNNEQFF. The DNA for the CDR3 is TGTGCCAGCACGCTAGCGGGAGGTAACAATGAGCAGTTCTTC.

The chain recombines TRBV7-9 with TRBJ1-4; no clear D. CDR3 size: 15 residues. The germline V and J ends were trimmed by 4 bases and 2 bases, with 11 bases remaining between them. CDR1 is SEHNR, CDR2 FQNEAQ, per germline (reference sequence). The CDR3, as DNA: TGTGCCAGCAGCTCTGCCCAAGGCACTAATGAAAAACTGTTTTTT. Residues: CASSSAQGTNEKLFF.

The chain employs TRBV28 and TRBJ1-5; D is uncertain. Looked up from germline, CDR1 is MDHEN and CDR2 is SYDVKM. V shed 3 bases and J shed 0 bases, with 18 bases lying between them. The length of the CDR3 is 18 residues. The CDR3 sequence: CASSLAYGITYSNQPQHF. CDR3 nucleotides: TGTGCCAGCAGTTTGGCATACGGGATAACTTATAGCAATCAGCCCCAGCATTTT.

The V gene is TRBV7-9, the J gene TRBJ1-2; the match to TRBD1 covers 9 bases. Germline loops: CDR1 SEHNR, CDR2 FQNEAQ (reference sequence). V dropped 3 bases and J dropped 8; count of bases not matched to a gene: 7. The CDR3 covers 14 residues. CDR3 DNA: TGTGCCAGCAGCTTCACGGGACAGGGTGGAGGCTACACCTTC. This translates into CASSFTGQGGGYTF. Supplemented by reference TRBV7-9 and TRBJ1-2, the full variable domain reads DTGVSQNPRHKITKRGQNVTFRCDPISEHNRLYWYRQTLGQGPEFLTYFQNEAQLEKSRLLSDRFSAERPKGSFSTLEIQRTEQGDSAMYLCASSFTGQGGGYTFGSGTRLTVV.

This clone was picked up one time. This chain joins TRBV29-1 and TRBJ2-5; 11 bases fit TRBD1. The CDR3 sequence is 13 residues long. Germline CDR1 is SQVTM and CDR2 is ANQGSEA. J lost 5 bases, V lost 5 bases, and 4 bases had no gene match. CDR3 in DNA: TGCAGCGTTCGGACAGGGGGCTTGGAGACCCAGTACTTC. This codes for CSVRTGGLETQYF.

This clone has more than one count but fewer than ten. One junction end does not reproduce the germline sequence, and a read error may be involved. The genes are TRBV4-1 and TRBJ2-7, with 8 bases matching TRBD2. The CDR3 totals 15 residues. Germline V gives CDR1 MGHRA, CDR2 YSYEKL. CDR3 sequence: CASSQTGLVSDEQYF. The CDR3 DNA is TGCGCCAGCAGCCAGACGGGACTAGTCTCCGACGAGCAGTACTTC.

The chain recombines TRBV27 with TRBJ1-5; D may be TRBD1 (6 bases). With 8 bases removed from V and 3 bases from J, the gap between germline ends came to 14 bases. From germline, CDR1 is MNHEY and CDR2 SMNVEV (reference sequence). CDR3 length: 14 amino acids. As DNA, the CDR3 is TGTGCCAGCCGGGGGCGAAAGGACAATCAGCCCCAGCATTTT. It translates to CASRGRKDNQPQHF.

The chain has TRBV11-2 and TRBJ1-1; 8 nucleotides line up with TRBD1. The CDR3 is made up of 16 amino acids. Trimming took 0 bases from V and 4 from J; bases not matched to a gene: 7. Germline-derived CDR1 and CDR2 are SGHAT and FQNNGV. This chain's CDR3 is CASSLEQGAVSTEAFF. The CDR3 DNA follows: TGTGCCAGCAGCTTAGAGCAGGGGGCGGTTAGCACTGAAGCTTTCTTT.